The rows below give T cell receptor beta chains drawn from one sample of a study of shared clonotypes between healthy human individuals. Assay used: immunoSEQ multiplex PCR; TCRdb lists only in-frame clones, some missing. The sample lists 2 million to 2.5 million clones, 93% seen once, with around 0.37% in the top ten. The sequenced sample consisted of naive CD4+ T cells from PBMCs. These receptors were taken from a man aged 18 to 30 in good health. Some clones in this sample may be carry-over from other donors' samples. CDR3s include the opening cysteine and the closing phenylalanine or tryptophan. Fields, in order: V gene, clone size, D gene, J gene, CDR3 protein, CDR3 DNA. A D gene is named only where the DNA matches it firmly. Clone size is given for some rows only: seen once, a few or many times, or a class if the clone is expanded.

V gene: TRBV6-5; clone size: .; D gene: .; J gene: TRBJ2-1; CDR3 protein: CASSPRRYEQFF; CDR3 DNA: TGTGCCAGCAGCCCTAGGAGATATGAGCAGTTCTTC
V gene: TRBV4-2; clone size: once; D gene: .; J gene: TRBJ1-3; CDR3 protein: CASSQAKGNTIYF; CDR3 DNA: TGTGCCAGCAGCCAAGCCAAAGGAAACACCATATATTTT
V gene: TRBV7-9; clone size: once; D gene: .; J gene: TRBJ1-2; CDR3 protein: CASSLDQSQGIKGYTF; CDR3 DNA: TGTGCCAGCAGCTTGGACCAATCACAGGGAATAAAGGGCTACACCTTC
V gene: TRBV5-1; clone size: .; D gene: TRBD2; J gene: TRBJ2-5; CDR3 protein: CASSLGLAAQETQYF; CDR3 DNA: TGCGCCAGCAGCTTGGGACTAGCGGCCCAAGAGACCCAGTACTTC
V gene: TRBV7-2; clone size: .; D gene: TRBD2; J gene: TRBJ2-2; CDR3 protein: CASSPYSGANTGELFF; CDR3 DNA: TGTGCCAGCAGCCCTTATAGCGGGGCGAACACCGGGGAGCTGTTTTTT
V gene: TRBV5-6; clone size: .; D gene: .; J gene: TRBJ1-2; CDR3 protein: CASSFSNYGYTF; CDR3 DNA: TGTGCCAGCAGCTTCTCGAACTATGGCTACACCTTC
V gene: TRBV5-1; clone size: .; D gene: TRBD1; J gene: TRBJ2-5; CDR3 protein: CASSKTGGAWETQYF; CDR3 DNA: TGCGCCAGCAGCAAAACAGGGGGCGCGTGGGAGACCCAGTACTTC
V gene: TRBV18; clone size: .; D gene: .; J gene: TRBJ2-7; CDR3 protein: CASSPASREEQYF; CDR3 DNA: TGTGCCAGCTCACCGGCGTCCAGGGAAGAGCAGTACTTC
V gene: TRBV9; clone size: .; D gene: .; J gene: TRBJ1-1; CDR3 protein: CASSVVPMNTEAFF; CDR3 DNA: TGTGCCAGCAGCGTGGTCCCGATGAACACTGAAGCTTTCTTT
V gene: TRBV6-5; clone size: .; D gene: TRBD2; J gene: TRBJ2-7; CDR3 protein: CASSPSGSYEQYF; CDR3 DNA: TGTGCCAGCAGTCCTAGCGGAAGCTACGAGCAGTACTTC
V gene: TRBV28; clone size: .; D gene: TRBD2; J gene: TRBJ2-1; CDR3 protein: CASSSLASGNSYNEQFF; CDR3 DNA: TGTGCCAGCAGCTCCCTAGCTAGCGGGAATTCCTACAATGAGCAGTTCTTC
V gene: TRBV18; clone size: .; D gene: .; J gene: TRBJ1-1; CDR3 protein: CASSLGWGRSEAFF; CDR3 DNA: TGTGCCAGCTCGCTAGGGTGGGGTAGGTCTGAAGCTTTCTTT
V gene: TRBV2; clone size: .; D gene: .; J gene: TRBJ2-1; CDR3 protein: CASSVLTHEQFF; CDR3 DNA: TGTGCCAGCAGTGTTCTGACGCATGAGCAGTTCTTC
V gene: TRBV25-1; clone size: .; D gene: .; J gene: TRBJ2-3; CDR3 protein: CASTDNWADTQYF; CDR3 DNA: TGTGCCAGCACGGATAATTGGGCAGATACGCAGTATTTT
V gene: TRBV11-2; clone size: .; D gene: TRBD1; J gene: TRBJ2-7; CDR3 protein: CASSSRTGSDEQYF; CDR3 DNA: TGTGCCAGCAGTTCCCGGACAGGGTCTGACGAGCAGTACTTC
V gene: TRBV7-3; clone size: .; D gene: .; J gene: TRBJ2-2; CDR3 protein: CASSLSSRAMGSNTGELFF; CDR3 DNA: TGTGCCAGCAGCTTAAGTTCCCGAGCGATGGGATCGAACACCGGGGAGCTGTTTTTT
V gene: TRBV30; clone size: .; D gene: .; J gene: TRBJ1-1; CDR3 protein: CAWSLNMNTEAFF; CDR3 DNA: TGTGCCTGGAGCCTGAATATGAACACTGAAGCTTTCTTT
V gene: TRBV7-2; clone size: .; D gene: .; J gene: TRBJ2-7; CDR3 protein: CASSLIRAIHSNEQYF; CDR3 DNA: TGTGCCAGCAGCTTAATACGGGCGATCCATTCCAACGAGCAGTACTTC
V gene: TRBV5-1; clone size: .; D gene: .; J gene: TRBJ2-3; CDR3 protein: CASSWQADTQYF; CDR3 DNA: TGCGCCAGCAGCTGGCAGGCAGATACGCAGTATTTT
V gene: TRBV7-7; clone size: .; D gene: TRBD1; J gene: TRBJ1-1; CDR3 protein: CASSPWTGENTEAFF; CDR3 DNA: TGTGCCAGCAGCCCCTGGACAGGGGAGAACACTGAAGCTTTCTTT
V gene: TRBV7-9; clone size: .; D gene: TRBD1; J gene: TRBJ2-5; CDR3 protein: CAPCQQLPLDRDGEETQYF; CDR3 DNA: TGTGCTCCCTGCCAGCAGCTCCCACTTGACAGGGATGGCGAAGAGACCCAGTACTTC
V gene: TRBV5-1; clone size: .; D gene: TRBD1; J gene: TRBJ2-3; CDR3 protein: CASSFGQGYDTQYF; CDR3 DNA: TGCGCCAGCAGCTTCGGACAGGGGTATGATACGCAGTATTTT
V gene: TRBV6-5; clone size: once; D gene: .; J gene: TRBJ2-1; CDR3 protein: CASSYVGTARNEQFF; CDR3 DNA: TGTGCCAGCAGTTACGTCGGGACTGCTCGCAATGAGCAGTTCTTC
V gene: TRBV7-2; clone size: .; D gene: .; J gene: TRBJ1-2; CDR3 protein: CASSLGIGREYGYTF; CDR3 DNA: TGTGCCAGCAGCTTAGGTATAGGCAGGGAATATGGCTACACCTTC
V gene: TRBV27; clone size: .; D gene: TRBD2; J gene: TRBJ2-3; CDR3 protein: CASSASGTSGSNTDTQYF; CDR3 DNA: TGTGCCAGCAGCGCCTCCGGGACTAGCGGGAGTAACACAGATACGCAGTATTTT
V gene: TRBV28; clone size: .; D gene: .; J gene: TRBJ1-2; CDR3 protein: CASRDSGATRYGYTF; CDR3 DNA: TGTGCCAGCAGGGACTCCGGGGCCACACGCTATGGCTACACCTTC
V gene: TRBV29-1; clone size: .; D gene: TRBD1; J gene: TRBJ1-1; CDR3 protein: CSVVRQGPMNTEAFF; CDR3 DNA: TGCAGCGTTGTCAGACAGGGCCCAATGAACACTGAAGCTTTCTTT
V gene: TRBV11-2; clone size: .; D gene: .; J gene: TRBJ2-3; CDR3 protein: CASRSLQGPAAHTQYF; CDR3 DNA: TGTGCCAGCAGATCCCTGCAGGGACCAGCGGCCCATACGCAGTATTTT
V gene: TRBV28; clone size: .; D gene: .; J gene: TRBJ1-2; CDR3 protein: CASSLTGGLALGYTF; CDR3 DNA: TGTGCCAGCAGTTTAACCGGGGGCCTAGCTCTCGGCTACACCTTC
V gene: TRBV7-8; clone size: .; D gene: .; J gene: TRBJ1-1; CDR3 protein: CASSLAGSGNTEAFF; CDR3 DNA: TGTGCCAGCAGCTTAGCAGGGTCAGGGAACACTGAAGCTTTCTTT